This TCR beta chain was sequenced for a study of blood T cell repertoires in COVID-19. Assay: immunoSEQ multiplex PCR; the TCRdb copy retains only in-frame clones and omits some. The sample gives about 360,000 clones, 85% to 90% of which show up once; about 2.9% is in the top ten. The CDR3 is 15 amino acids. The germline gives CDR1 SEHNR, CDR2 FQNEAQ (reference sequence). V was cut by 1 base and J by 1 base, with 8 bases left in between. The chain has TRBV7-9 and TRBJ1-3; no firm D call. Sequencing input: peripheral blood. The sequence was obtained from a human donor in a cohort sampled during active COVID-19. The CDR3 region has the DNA TGTGCCAGCAGCTTAGTGACAAGGTCTGGAAACACCATATATTTT. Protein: CASSLVTRSGNTIYF. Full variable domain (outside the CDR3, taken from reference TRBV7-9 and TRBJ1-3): DTGVSQNPRHKITKRGQNVTFRCDPISEHNRLYWYRQTLGQGPEFLTYFQNEAQLEKSRLLSDRFSAERPKGSFSTLEIQRTEQGDSAMYLCASSLVTRSGNTIYFGEGSWLTVV.